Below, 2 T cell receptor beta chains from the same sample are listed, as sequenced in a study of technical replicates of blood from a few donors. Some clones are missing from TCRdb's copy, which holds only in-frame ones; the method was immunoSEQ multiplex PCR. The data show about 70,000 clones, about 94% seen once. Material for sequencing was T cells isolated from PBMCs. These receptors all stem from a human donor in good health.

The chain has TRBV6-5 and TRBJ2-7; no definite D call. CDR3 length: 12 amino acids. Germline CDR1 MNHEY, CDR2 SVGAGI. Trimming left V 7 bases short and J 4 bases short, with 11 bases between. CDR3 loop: CASNPGGYEQYF. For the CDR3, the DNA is TGTGCCAGCAACCCGGGTGGGTACGAGCAGTACTTC.

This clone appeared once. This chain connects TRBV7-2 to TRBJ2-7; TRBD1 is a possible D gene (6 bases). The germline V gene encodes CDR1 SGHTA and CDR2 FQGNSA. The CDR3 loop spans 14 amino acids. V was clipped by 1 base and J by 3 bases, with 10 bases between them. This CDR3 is CASSLDGQYYEQYF. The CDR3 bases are TGTGCCAGCAGCTTAGATGGACAGTACTACGAGCAGTACTTC.